The text below deals with one T cell receptor (beta chain). No antigen is known for it. The CDR3 sequence is 16 residues long. The V end was cut by 3 bases, the J end by 1 base, with 16 bases between. CDR1 and CDR2 from the germline V gene are SGHNT and YYREEE (reference sequence). The data were obtained in a study of T cells in Graves' hyperthyroidism and ophthalmopathy. Background on the study: Peripheral blood was taken when the disease was first diagnosed, before any treatment began. Study-wide points: Blood also contained most expanded thyroid clonotypes above 0.001.

Researchers amplified the TCR beta CDR3 regions from RNA transcripts. Carried out on the TCR CDR3, a first-round RT-PCR used the HTBI primer set. TCRdb recomputed calls from the multiplex PCR reads with MiXCR, one row per CDR3 protein. This table holds under 450,000 distinct CDR3 sequences, about 13% found once. The chain joins TRBV5-4 to TRBJ1-1; D possibly corresponds to TRBD1 (5 bases). The clonotype originates from a man in his thirties or forties with Graves' hyperthyroidism that later progressed to Graves' ophthalmopathy. The specimen sequenced was blood. The CDR3: CASSSAPKGQNTEAFF. Written as DNA, the CDR3 is TGTGCCAGCAGCTCGGCCCCGAAAGGACAGAACACTGAAGCTTTCTTT.